This T cell receptor (beta chain) was captured in a study of patients and donors after allogeneic stem cell transplantation. Germline lookup yields CDR1 LGHDT and CDR2 YNNKEL (reference sequence). V was clipped by 8 bases and J by 6 bases; unmatched bases: 3. This CDR3 is built from 12 residues. MiXCR, applied by TCRdb to the RT-PCR reads, yields one record per CDR3 protein. Here the sample spans under 170,000 distinct CDR3 sequences, approximately 40% being singletons. The clonotype was recovered from a human donor who was either an allogeneic HSCT recipient or a stem cell or donor lymphocyte infusion donor (not recorded which). It is not recorded whose cells these are; they may come from a transplant donor. The chain uses TRBV3-1 and TRBJ2-3, with 9 bases matching TRBD2. Sequences were obtained from blood, either unsorted or a sorted T cell fraction (not recorded which). In DNA, the CDR3 is TGTGCCAGCGACAGCGGGGGGGATACGCAGTATTTT. Translation gives CASDSGGDTQYF.